The TCR beta chain described here comes from a study of cytomegalovirus exposure and HLA in healthy donors. Study-wide context: The early release's HLA-typed donors yielded approximately 85 million unique TCRs. Overall study findings and caveats: Researchers left out some V segments, among them TRBV6-2 and TRBV6-3, as indistinguishable. Later analysis reportedly placed an Asian-associated ancestry cluster below the approximately 680-donor mean in N-insertions.

A word on this clone: Its target is unknown.

Germline trimming cut 3 bases from V and 2 bases from J; bases unmatched to any gene: 3. CDR3 length: 15 residues. Germline V gives CDR1 SGHDT, CDR2 YYEEEE. The donors comprised healthy bone marrow donors. PCR involved 60 Vbeta and 13 Jbeta primers. Assay used: immunoSEQ multiplex PCR; TCRdb lists only in-frame clones, some missing. The listing contains roughly 200,000 clones. The TCR sequence derives from a man aged 25-40 years in good health and CMV-seronegative. Sequencing was carried out using PBMCs. The chain employs TRBV5-6 and TRBJ2-3, with 10 bases matching TRBD2. The CDR3 region is CASSSLAGLTDTQYF. The CDR3 DNA follows: TGTGCCAGCAGCTCACTAGCGGGGCTCACAGATACGCAGTATTTT.